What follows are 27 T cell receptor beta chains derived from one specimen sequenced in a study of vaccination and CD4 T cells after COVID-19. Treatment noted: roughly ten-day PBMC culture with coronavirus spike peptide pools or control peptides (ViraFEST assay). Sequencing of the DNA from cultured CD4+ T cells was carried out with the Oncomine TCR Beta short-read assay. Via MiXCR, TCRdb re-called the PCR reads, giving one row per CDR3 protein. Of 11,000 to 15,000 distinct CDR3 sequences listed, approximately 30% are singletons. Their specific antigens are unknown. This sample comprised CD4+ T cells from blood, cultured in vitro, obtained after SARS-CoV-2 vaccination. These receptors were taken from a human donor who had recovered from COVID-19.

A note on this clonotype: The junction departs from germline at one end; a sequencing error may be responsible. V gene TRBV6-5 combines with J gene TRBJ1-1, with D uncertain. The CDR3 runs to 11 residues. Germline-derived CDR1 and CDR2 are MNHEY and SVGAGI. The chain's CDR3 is CASSYGPDAFF. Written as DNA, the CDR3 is TGTGCCAGCAGTTACGGGCCTGATGCTTTCTTT.

The chain's CDR3 is CSVELETREQYF. As DNA, the CDR3 is TGCAGCGTTGAGCTGGAAACACGGGAGCAGTACTTC. The chain uses TRBV29-1 and TRBJ2-1; D is unresolved. The tail of the sequence fits TRBJ2-7 better, so the J call may be wrong. This CDR3 comprises 12 residues. Germline assignment: CDR1 SQVTM and CDR2 ANQGSEA.

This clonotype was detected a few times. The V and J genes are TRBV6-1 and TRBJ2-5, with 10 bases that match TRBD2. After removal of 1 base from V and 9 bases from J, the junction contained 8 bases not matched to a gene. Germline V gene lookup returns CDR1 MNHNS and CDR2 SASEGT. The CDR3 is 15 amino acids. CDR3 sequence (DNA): TGTGCCAGCAGTGAAGTTAGCGGGGGGCGGGCGGCCCAGTACTTC. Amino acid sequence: CASSEVSGGRAAQYF.

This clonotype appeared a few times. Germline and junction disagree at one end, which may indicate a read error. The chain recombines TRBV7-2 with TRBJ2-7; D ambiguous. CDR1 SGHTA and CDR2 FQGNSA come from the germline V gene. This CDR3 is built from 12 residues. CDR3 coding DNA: TGTGCCAGCAGCTTATATGGGCAGAGCCAAGACTTC. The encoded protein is CASSLYGQSQDF.

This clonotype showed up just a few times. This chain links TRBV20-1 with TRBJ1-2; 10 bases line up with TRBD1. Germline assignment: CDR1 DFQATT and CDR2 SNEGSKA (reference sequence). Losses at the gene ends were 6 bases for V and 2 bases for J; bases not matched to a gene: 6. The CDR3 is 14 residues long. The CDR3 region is CSAATGGVNYGYTF. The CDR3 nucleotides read TGCAGTGCCGCGACAGGGGGCGTCAACTATGGCTACACCTTC.

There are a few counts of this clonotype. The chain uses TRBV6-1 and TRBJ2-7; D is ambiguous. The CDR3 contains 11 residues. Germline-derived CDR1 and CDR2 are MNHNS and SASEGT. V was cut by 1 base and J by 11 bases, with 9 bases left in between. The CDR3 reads CASSEGGVEYF. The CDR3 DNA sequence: TGTGCCAGCAGTGAAGGTGGGGTGGAGTACTTC.

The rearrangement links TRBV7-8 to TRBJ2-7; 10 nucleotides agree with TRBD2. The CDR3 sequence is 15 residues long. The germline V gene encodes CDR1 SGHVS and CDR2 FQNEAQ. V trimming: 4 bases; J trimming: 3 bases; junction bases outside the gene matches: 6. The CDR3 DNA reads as TGTGCCAGCAGCTCAAGAGCGGGAGGGGTCTACGAGCAGTACTTC. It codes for CASSSRAGGVYEQYF.

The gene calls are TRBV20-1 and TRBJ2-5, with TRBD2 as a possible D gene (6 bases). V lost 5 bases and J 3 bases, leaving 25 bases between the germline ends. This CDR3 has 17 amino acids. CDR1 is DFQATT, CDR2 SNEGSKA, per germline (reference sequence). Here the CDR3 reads CSASPQTWAGLKETQYF. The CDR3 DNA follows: TGCAGTGCTTCTCCCCAGACCTGGGCGGGGCTTAAAGAGACCCAGTACTTC.

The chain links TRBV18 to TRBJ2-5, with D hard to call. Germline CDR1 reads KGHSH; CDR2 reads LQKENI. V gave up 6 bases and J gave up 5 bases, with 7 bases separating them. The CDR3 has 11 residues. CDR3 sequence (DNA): TGTGCCAGCTCGTCTGTGGAGACCCAGTACTTC. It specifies CASSSVETQYF.

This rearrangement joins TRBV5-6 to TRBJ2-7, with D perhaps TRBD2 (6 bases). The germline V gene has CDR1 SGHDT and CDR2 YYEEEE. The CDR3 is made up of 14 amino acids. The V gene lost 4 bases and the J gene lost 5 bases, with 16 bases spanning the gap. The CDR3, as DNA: TGTGCCAGCAGCCTCCGGGAGAGCTACCACGAGCAGTACTTC. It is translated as CASSLRESYHEQYF.

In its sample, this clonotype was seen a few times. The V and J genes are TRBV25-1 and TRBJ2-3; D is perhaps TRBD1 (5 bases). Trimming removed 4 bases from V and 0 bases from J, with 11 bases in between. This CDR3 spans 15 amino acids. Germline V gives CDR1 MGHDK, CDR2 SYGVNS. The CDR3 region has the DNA TGTGCCAGCAGTGTAGGGCAGGGAAGCACAGATACGCAGTATTTT. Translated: CASSVGQGSTDTQYF.

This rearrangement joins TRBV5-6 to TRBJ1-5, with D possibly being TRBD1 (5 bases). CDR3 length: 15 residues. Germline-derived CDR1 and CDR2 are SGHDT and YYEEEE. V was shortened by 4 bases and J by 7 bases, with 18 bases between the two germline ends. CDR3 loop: CASSAGLIQTQPQHF. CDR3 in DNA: TGTGCCAGCAGCGCGGGACTAATCCAAACCCAGCCCCAGCATTTT.

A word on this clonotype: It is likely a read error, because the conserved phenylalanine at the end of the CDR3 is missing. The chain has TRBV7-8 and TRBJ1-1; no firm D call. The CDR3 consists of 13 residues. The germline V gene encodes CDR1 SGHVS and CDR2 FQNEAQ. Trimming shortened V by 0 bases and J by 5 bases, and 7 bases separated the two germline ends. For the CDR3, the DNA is TGTGCCAGCAGCTTAGCGTTGAGGACTGAAGCTTTCTCT. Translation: CASSLALRTEAFS.

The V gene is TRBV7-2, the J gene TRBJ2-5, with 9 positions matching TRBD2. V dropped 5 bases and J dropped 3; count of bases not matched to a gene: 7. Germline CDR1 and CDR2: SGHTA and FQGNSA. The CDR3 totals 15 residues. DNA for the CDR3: TGTGCCAGCAGCCCTGGGACTAGCCGAGAAGAGACCCAGTACTTC. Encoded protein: CASSPGTSREETQYF.

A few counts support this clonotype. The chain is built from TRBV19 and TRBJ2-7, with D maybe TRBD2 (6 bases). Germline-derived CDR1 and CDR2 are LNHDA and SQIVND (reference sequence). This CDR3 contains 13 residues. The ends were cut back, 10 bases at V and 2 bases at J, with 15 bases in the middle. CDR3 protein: CANKAGHPYEQYF. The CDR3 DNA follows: TGTGCCAACAAAGCGGGTCATCCCTACGAGCAGTACTTC.

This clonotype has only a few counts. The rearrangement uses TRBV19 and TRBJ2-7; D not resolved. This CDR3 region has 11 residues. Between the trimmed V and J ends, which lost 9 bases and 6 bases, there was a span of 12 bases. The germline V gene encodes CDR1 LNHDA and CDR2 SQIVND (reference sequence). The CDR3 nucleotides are TGTGCCAGCCGACAACCTCCCGAGCAGTACTTC. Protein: CASRQPPEQYF.

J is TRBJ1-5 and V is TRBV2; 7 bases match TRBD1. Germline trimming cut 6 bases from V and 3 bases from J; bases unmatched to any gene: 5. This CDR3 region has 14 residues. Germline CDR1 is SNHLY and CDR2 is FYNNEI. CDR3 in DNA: TGTGCCAGCAGGTTAGGACAGGCCAATCAGCCCCAGCATTTT. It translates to CASRLGQANQPQHF.

The CDR3 reads CASSAWDYVTPKTSTDTQYF. CDR3 in DNA: TGTGCCAGCAGCGCCTGGGACTACGTTACACCAAAAACTAGCACAGATACGCAGTATTTT. The chain carries TRBV7-3 and TRBJ2-3, with 7 bases lining up with TRBD2. The germline gives CDR1 SGHTA, CDR2 FQGTGA. With V trimmed by 5 bases and J by 0 bases, 20 bases remained unmatched. This CDR3 has 20 residues.

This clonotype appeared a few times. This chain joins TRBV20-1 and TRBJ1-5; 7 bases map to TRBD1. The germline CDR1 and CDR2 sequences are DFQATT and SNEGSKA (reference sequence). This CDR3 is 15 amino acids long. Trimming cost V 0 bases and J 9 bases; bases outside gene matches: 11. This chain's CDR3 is CSARDWKGARGPQHF. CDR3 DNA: TGCAGTGCTAGAGATTGGAAGGGGGCGCGGGGGCCCCAGCATTTT.

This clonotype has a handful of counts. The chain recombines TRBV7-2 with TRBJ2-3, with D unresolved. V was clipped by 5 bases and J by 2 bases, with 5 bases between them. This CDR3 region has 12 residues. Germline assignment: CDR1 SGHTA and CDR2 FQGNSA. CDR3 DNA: TGTGCCAGCAGCCCTTACACAGATACGCAGTATTTT. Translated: CASSPYTDTQYF.

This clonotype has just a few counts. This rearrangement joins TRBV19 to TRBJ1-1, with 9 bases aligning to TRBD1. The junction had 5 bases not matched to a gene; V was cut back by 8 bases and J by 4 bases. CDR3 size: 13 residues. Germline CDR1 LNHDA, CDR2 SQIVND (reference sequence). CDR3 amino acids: CASCDRGGTEAFF. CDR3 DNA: TGTGCCAGTTGCGACAGGGGGGGCACTGAAGCTTTCTTT.

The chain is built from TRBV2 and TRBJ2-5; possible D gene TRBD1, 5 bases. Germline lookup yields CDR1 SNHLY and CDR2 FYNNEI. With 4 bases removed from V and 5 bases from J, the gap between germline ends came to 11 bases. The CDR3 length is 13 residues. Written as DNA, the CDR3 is TGTGCCAGCAGTGGGCAGGGCTTGGAGACCCAGTACTTC. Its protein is CASSGQGLETQYF.

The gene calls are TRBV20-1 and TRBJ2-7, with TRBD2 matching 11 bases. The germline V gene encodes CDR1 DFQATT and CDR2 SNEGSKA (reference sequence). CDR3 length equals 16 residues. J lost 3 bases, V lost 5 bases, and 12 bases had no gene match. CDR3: CSAPRRLLAGVYEQYF. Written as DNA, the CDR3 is TGCAGTGCTCCTCGCCGACTACTAGCGGGAGTCTACGAGCAGTACTTC.

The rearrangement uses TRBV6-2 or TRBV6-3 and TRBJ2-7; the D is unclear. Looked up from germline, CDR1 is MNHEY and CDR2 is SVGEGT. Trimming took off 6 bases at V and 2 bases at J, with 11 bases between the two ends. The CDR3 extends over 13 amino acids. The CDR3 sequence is CASRSMETYEQYF. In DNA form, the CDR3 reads TGTGCCAGCAGGTCTATGGAGACCTACGAGCAGTACTTC.

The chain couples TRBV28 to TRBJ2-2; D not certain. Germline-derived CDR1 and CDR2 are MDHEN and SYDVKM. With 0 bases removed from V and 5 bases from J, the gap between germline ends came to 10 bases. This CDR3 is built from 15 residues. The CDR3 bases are TGTGCCAGCAGTTTATGGGGCGCAAGGACCGGGGAGCTGTTTTTT. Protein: CASSLWGARTGELFF. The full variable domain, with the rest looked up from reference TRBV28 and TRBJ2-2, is DVKVTQSSRYLVKRTGEKVFLECVQDMDHENMFWYRQDPGLGLRLIYFSYDVKMKEKGDIPEGYSVSREKKERFSLILESASTNQTSMYLCASSLWGARTGELFFGEGSRLTVL.

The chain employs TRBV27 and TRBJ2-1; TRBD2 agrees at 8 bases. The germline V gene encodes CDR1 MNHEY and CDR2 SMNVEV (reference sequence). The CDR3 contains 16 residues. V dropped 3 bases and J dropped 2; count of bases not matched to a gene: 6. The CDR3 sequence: CASSLLTSGPYNEQFF. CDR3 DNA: TGTGCCAGCAGTTTGCTTACTAGCGGCCCCTACAATGAGCAGTTCTTC.

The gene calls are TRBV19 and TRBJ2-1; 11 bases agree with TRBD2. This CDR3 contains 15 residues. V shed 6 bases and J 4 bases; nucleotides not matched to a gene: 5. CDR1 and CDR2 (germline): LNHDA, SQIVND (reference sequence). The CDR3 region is CASSPLAGGYNEQFF. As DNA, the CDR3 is TGTGCCAGTAGCCCGCTAGCGGGAGGTTACAATGAGCAGTTCTTC.